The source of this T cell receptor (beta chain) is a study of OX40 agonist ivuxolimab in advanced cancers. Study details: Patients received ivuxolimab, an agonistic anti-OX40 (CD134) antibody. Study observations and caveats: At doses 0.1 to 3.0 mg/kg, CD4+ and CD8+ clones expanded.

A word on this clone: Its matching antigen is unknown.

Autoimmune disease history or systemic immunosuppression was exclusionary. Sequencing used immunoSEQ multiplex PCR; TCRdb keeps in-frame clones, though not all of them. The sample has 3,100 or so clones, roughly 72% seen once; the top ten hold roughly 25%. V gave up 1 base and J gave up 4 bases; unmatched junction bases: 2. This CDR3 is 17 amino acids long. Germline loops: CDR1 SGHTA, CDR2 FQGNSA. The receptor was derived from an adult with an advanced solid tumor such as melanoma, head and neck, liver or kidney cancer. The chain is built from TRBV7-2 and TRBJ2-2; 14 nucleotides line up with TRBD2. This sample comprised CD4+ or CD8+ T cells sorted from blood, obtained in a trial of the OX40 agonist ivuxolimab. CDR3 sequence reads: CASSLVGLAGGTGELFF. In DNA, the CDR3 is TGTGCCAGCAGCTTAGTCGGACTAGCGGGGGGCACCGGGGAGCTGTTTTTT. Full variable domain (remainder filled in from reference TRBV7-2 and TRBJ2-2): GAGVSQSPSNKVTEKGKDVELRCDPISGHTALYWYRQSLGQGLEFLIYFQGNSAPDKSGLPSDRFSAERTGGSVSTLTIQRTQQEDSAVYLCASSLVGLAGGTGELFFGEGSRLTVL.